This T cell receptor (beta chain) was profiled in a study of shared clonotypes between healthy human individuals. Study details: A couple of women and a few men aged 18 to 49 made up the donors. Study outcomes and limitations: Rarefaction analysis demonstrated incomplete sorted-subset sequencing notwithstanding large depth. Represented genetic and exposure-history diversity was restricted by having few donors.

150 to 250 ng DNA, 30,000 or so T cell genomes, went into each sorted-subset replicate PCR. Generated by immunoSEQ multiplex PCR, the TCRdb table keeps only in-frame clones and is missing some. The sample records roughly 1 million clones, around three quarters being singletons. Trimming pared 4 bases from V and 3 bases from J, leaving 15 bases between. The CDR3 is 15 residues long. Germline CDR1 is MGHRA and CDR2 is YSYEKL. As for this clone: Its antigen remains unidentified.

The specimen sequenced was memory CD4+ T cells from PBMCs. Subset of the sample: CD45RA-negative fraction. The chain employs TRBV4-1 and TRBJ2-5; the D is unclear. This TCR was sampled from a man younger than 35 in good health. Some clones in this sample may be carry-over from other donors' samples. The CDR3 sequence: CASSLGLSTEETQYF. The CDR3 nucleotides are TGCGCCAGCAGCCTGGGCCTATCAACCGAAGAGACCCAGTACTTC.